The 26 T cell receptor beta chains reported below all come from one sample, sequenced in a study of T cells in narcolepsy. Assay used: immunoSEQ multiplex PCR; TCRdb lists only in-frame clones, some missing. The table has 25,000 to 35,000 clones, about 90% seen once. The sequenced material came from CD45RA- memory CD4+ T cells from PBMCs. Receptors originate from a human donor with narcolepsy.

The gene calls are TRBV7-2 and TRBJ1-6; D gene ambiguous. Trimming cost V 5 bases and J 7 bases, with 15 bases left between them. The CDR3 has 15 amino acids. The germline V gene has CDR1 SGHTA and CDR2 FQGNSA. The CDR3 coding sequence is TGTGCCAGCAGCCCCGACCCACTAGAGAATTCACCCCTCCACTTT. Translating gives CASSPDPLENSPLHF.

The chain uses TRBV10-3 and TRBJ2-4; maybe TRBD2 (6 bases). Trimming removed 0 bases at V and 2 bases at J, with 11 bases between. This CDR3 is built from 16 residues. Germline lookup yields CDR1 ENHRY and CDR2 SYGVKD. The CDR3 nucleotides are TGTGCCATCAGTGAGTCCAGGGAGGCGCCCAAAAACATTCAGTACTTC. Translated: CAISESREAPKNIQYF.

The chain couples TRBV27 to TRBJ1-5, with TRBD1 matching 7 bases. The ends lost 5 bases at V and 2 bases at J; junction bases unmatched: 3. The CDR3 spans 14 residues. Per germline, CDR1 MNHEY and CDR2 SMNVEV (reference sequence). The CDR3 DNA reads as TGTGCCAGCAGTCTCGGGACAGGCAATCAGCCCCAGCATTTT. It encodes CASSLGTGNQPQHF.

This clone has a single count. Here the CDR3 reads CASCLGVNYGYTF. CDR3 sequence (DNA): TGTGCCAGCTGTTTAGGGGTTAACTATGGCTACACCTTC. The chain joins TRBV7-2 to TRBJ1-2; weak D call: TRBD1 (5 bases). Per germline, CDR1 SGHTA and CDR2 FQGNSA. Trimming cost V 8 bases and J 1 base, with 11 bases left between them. The CDR3 covers 13 residues.

Details on this clone: Additional DNA sequences in this sample encode the identical CDR3. The rearrangement uses TRBV29-1 and TRBJ1-1; tentative D call: TRBD1 (5 bases). The ends were cut back, 4 bases at V and 4 bases at J, with 13 bases in the middle. This CDR3 comprises 13 residues. Germline CDR1 is SQVTM and CDR2 is ANQGSEA. The CDR3 bases are TGCAGCGTTGCCGGGGCCGGGGGCACTGAAGCTTTCTTT. The encoded protein is CSVAGAGGTEAFF.

The chain combines TRBV29-1 with TRBJ2-7, with D perhaps matching TRBD1 (6 bases). Germline V lookup: CDR1 SQVTM, CDR2 ANQGSEA. There are 13 residues in the CDR3. Trimming left V 3 bases short and J 4 bases short, with 13 bases between. The CDR3 DNA is TGCAGCGTTGATGGTGGGGGCGTGTACGAGCAGTACTTC. The encoded protein is CSVDGGGVYEQYF.

The chain is built from TRBV29-1 and TRBJ2-2, with D unclear. Deletions cut 1 base from V and 6 bases from J, with 15 bases between. In germline, CDR1 is SQVTM, CDR2 ANQGSEA. The CDR3 is made up of 15 amino acids. CDR3 loop: CSVEGTETGAGELFF. CDR3 in DNA: TGCAGCGTTGAAGGTACGGAGACTGGCGCCGGGGAGCTGTTTTTT.

The gene calls are TRBV11-2 and TRBJ2-3; D is perhaps TRBD2 (6 bases). The CDR3 length is 17 residues. Trimming stripped 0 bases from V and 0 bases from J, with 13 bases between. Germline CDR1 is SGHAT and CDR2 is FQNNGV. The CDR3 reads CASSLDLARGSTDTQYF. Here the CDR3 DNA reads TGTGCCAGCAGCTTAGATCTGGCCCGGGGGAGCACAGATACGCAGTATTTT.

The rearrangement uses TRBV7-8 and TRBJ2-2; TRBD2 aligns across 9 bases. This CDR3 is 13 amino acids long. J lost 6 bases, V lost 5 bases, and 1 base had no gene match. Germline loops: CDR1 SGHVS, CDR2 FQNEAQ. The CDR3 DNA reads TGTGCCAGCAGCCGGACTAGCGCCGGGGAGCTGTTTTTT. This translates into CASSRTSAGELFF.

The V gene is TRBV9, the J gene TRBJ1-4; D is possibly TRBD1 (5 bases). CDR3 size: 14 residues. Trimming removed 4 bases from V and 8 bases from J, with 15 bases in between. Germline lookup yields CDR1 SGDLS and CDR2 YYNGEE. CDR3 sequence reads: CASSTGGRREKLFF. For the CDR3, the DNA is TGTGCCAGCAGCACGGGGGGAAGGAGAGAAAAACTGTTTTTT.

As DNA, the CDR3 is TGTGCCAGTAGCCTGTCCGCGACAGGGAAAGAGACCCAGTACTTC. Protein: CASSLSATGKETQYF. The V gene is TRBV19, the J gene TRBJ2-5; 7 bases map to TRBD1. The CDR3 loop spans 15 amino acids. Germline-derived CDR1 and CDR2 are LNHDA and SQIVND (reference sequence). J lost 3 bases, V lost 6 bases, and 10 bases had no gene match.

The chain is built from TRBV2 and TRBJ2-7, with 7 nucleotides matching TRBD1. The CDR3 has 12 residues. The V gene's germline CDR1 is SNHLY and CDR2 FYNNEI. After removal of 6 bases from V and 1 base from J, the junction contained 0 bases not matched to a gene. The CDR3 reads CASRTGSYEQYF. CDR3 nucleotide sequence: TGTGCCAGCAGGACAGGGTCCTACGAGCAGTACTTC.

The genes are TRBV15 and TRBJ1-3, with D maybe TRBD1 (6 bases). The CDR3 sequence is 17 residues long. V lost 3 bases and J lost 0, with 15 bases in between. The germline CDR1 and CDR2 sequences are LNHNV and YYDKDF (reference sequence). The CDR3 protein is CATSSPLQGYSGNTIYF. CDR3 in DNA: TGTGCCACCAGCAGCCCGTTACAGGGATACTCTGGAAACACCATATATTTT.

This chain joins TRBV30 and TRBJ2-1, with a tentative D call TRBD2 (6 bases). The CDR3 consists of 17 residues. With 4 bases removed from V and 9 bases from J, the gap between germline ends came to 28 bases. Germline V gene sequence: CDR1 GTSNPN, CDR2 SVGIG (reference sequence). The CDR3 region has the DNA TGTGCCTGGATGGCTTTTGATGGAGGGCAGGGAGATGGTGAGCAGTTCTTC. It yields the protein CAWMAFDGGQGDGEQFF.

The chain couples TRBV29-1 to TRBJ1-1; D ambiguous. V was pared by 4 bases and J by 1 base, with 10 bases between. Per germline, CDR1 SQVTM and CDR2 ANQGSEA. The CDR3 loop spans 13 amino acids. The CDR3 nucleotides are TGCAGCGTTGGTGGGAGGAGGAACACTGAAGCTTTCTTT. This codes for CSVGGRRNTEAFF.

The rearrangement uses TRBV7-2 and TRBJ2-2; D is ambiguous. The CDR3 runs 13 residues. Germline CDR1 is SGHTA and CDR2 is FQGNSA. V was clipped by 4 bases and J by 5 bases, with 8 bases between them. The CDR3 is CASSSYSTGELFF. Written as DNA, the CDR3 is TGTGCCAGCAGCTCTTACTCGACCGGGGAGCTGTTTTTT.

The chain couples TRBV9 to TRBJ2-2; D possibly matches TRBD1 or TRBD2 (6 bases each). This CDR3 is 15 amino acids long. V lost 0 bases, J lost 7 bases, and 13 bases lay in between. Germline assignment: CDR1 SGDLS and CDR2 YYNGEE. CDR3 residues: CASSVAGGGIGELFF. DNA for the CDR3: TGTGCCAGCAGCGTAGCTGGAGGGGGAATCGGGGAGCTGTTTTTT.

The chain uses TRBV4-2 and TRBJ1-1; D possibly corresponds to TRBD1 (5 bases). The germline V and J ends were trimmed by 7 bases and 3 bases, with 21 bases remaining between them. The V gene's germline CDR1 is LGHNA and CDR2 YNFKEQ. The CDR3 extends over 16 amino acids. Here the CDR3 reads CASTHWGGWGDTEAFF. The CDR3 DNA is TGTGCCAGCACGCACTGGGGGGGGTGGGGCGACACTGAAGCTTTCTTT.

This chain connects TRBV4-1 to TRBJ2-3, with 7 bases that match TRBD2. The germline V gene has CDR1 MGHRA and CDR2 YSYEKL. V was clipped by 4 bases and J by 4 bases; unmatched bases: 14. The CDR3 spans 17 residues. This chain's CDR3 is CASSRSGVVAGSDTQYF. The CDR3 DNA sequence: TGCGCCAGCAGCCGATCTGGTGTAGTAGCGGGCTCAGATACGCAGTATTTT.

This chain uses TRBV7-8 with TRBJ2-7; no definite D call. CDR1 SGHVS and CDR2 FQNEAQ come from the germline V gene. Trimming cost V 0 bases and J 3 bases, with 3 bases left between them. The CDR3 covers 12 residues. CDR3 in amino acids: CASSLAHYEQYF. The CDR3 region has the DNA TGTGCCAGCAGCTTAGCCCACTACGAGCAGTACTTC.

In its sample, this clone was seen once. The CDR3 bases are TGTGCCAGCTCACGTAAAGGGGGCGAAGAAAACATTCAGTACTTC. This sequence encodes CASSRKGGEENIQYF. The rearrangement links TRBV18 to TRBJ2-4; 7 bases are shared with TRBD1. CDR3 length: 15 amino acids. Germline CDR1 reads KGHSH; CDR2 reads LQKENI. V lost 4 bases to trimming and J lost 5 bases; unmatched junction nucleotides: 8.

V gene TRBV18 combines with J gene TRBJ2-1; 15 bases align to TRBD2. Germline CDR1 and CDR2: KGHSH and LQKENI. The CDR3 length is 16 residues. V lost 6 bases and J lost 6; bases outside the gene matches: 6. This CDR3 reads CASSQPGLAGGNEQFF. CDR3 DNA sequence: TGTGCCAGCTCGCAGCCGGGACTAGCGGGAGGCAATGAGCAGTTCTTC.

CDR3 loop: CASSLDQGRTDTQYF. The CDR3 coding sequence is TGTGCCAGCAGCTTGGATCAGGGTCGTACAGATACGCAGTATTTT. The chain recombines TRBV5-4 with TRBJ2-3, with a weak D call TRBD1 (5 bases). Germline CDR1 reads SGHNT; CDR2 reads YYREEE (reference sequence). V lost 0 bases and J lost 3, with 11 bases in between. There are 15 residues in the CDR3.

The chain links TRBV2 to TRBJ2-3, with D hard to call. Between the trimmed V and J ends, which lost 8 bases and 0 bases, there was a span of 18 bases. The germline V gene encodes CDR1 SNHLY and CDR2 FYNNEI. The CDR3 is 16 residues long. Written as DNA, the CDR3 is TGTGCCAGCTGCCGCCTACAAGTTGCTAGCACAGATACGCAGTATTTT. Its protein is CASCRLQVASTDTQYF.

The rearrangement uses TRBV7-2 and TRBJ1-4, with 7 bases identical to TRBD1. CDR1 is SGHTA, CDR2 FQGNSA, per germline. CDR3 length equals 17 residues. V was clipped by 5 bases and J by 0 bases; unmatched bases: 9. The CDR3 nucleotides are TGTGCCAGCAGCCCGGAACAGGGGTCTGCAACTAATGAAAAACTGTTTTTT. It encodes CASSPEQGSATNEKLFF. The whole variable domain, filled in from reference TRBV7-2 and TRBJ1-4, reads GAGVSQSPSNKVTEKGKDVELRCDPISGHTALYWYRQSLGQGLEFLIYFQGNSAPDKSGLPSDRFSAERTGGSVSTLTIQRTQQEDSAVYLCASSPEQGSATNEKLFFGSGTQLSVL.

The V gene is TRBV4-2, the J gene TRBJ2-5; TRBD2 agrees at 9 bases. The ends lost 1 base at V and 0 bases at J; junction bases unmatched: 3. Germline CDR1 reads LGHNA; CDR2 reads YNFKEQ. CDR3 size: 16 residues. CDR3 protein: CASSQGSSGDQETQYF. CDR3 coding DNA: TGTGCCAGCAGCCAAGGTTCTAGCGGGGACCAAGAGACCCAGTACTTC.